Following are 26 T cell receptor beta chains from one sample sequenced in a study of neurological immune-mediated disorders. TCRdb ran MiXCR on the 5' RACE reads and lists one entry per CDR3 protein. There are around 19,000 distinct CDR3 sequences in the sample; about 10% occur only once, and less than 30% lies in the top ten. The sample consisted of CD8+ T cells from blood. The origin of the receptors is a woman aged 50 to 60 in good health.

This clonotype was detected ten times or more. The V and J genes are TRBV11-2 and TRBJ2-7; 9 bases agree with TRBD2. The CDR3 runs to 16 residues. In germline, CDR1 is SGHAT, CDR2 FQNNGV. J was trimmed by 3 bases and V by 1 base; bases with no gene match: 7. The CDR3 region has the DNA TGTGCCAGCAGCTTAGCAGCTAGCGGGGAGCTCTACGAGCAGTACTTC. This encodes CASSLAASGELYEQYF.

The table lists this clonotype with many counts. This rearrangement joins TRBV19 to TRBJ2-3; D is unresolved. V shed 3 bases and J shed 4 bases, with 5 bases lying between them. Germline-derived CDR1 and CDR2 are LNHDA and SQIVND (reference sequence). The CDR3 runs 12 residues. DNA for the CDR3: TGTGCCAGTAGTATGAATCCAGATACGCAGTATTTT. It is translated as CASSMNPDTQYF.

In this sample, this clonotype turned up many times. The chain combines TRBV7-3 with TRBJ2-5; D may be TRBD1 (6 bases). V was trimmed by 1 base and J by 4 bases, leaving 7 bases between them. The CDR3 contains 13 residues. Germline V gene lookup returns CDR1 SGHTA and CDR2 FQGTGA. The CDR3 bases are TGTGCCAGCAGCTTAATAGGGGGAGAGACCCAGTACTTC. Translated, it gives CASSLIGGETQYF.

At least ten counts were recorded for this clonotype. The chain carries TRBV20-1 and TRBJ1-5; D gene ambiguous. This CDR3 has 15 residues. The germline gives CDR1 DFQATT, CDR2 SNEGSKA (reference sequence). Between the trimmed V and J ends, which lost 0 bases and 0 bases, there was a span of 9 bases. The CDR3 spells CSARDYTDSNQPQHF. CDR3 nucleotides: TGCAGTGCTAGAGATTATACAGATAGCAATCAGCCCCAGCATTTT.

This clonotype showed up many times. The CDR3 reads CASSQPLAGEGYNEQFF. The DNA for the CDR3 is TGCGCCAGCAGCCAACCCTTAGCGGGAGAGGGGTACAATGAGCAGTTCTTC. This chain connects TRBV4-1 to TRBJ2-1, with 9 bases identical to TRBD2. This CDR3 has 17 residues. Germline lookup yields CDR1 MGHRA and CDR2 YSYEKL. The V and J ends lost 2 bases and 4 bases, in that order; junction bases with no gene match: 9.

This clonotype was detected ten times or more. V usage is TRBV7-9 and J usage is TRBJ1-1; D is unresolved. Germline V gene lookup returns CDR1 SEHNR and CDR2 FQNEAQ (reference sequence). The CDR3 has 15 residues. V was trimmed by 2 bases and J by 1 base, leaving 11 bases between them. CDR3 DNA sequence: TGTGCCAGCAGCTTATCCGGGCAAACGAACACTGAAGCTTTCTTT. It codes for CASSLSGQTNTEAFF. Looking up the rest from reference TRBV7-9 and TRBJ1-1 gives the full variable domain: DTGVSQNPRHKITKRGQNVTFRCDPISEHNRLYWYRQTLGQGPEFLTYFQNEAQLEKSRLLSDRFSAERPKGSFSTLEIQRTEQGDSAMYLCASSLSGQTNTEAFFGQGTRLTVV.

In its sample, this clonotype was seen many times. V gene TRBV28 combines with J gene TRBJ1-5, with D maybe TRBD1 (5 bases). The CDR3 is 15 residues long. Trimming took off 6 bases at V and 1 base at J, with 13 bases between the two ends. In germline, CDR1 is MDHEN, CDR2 SYDVKM. The CDR3 region has the DNA TGTGCCAGCAGAACGACAGTTTTGAGCAATCAGCCCCAGCATTTT. Translation: CASRTTVLSNQPQHF. The whole variable domain, filled in from reference TRBV28 and TRBJ1-5, reads DVKVTQSSRYLVKRTGEKVFLECVQDMDHENMFWYRQDPGLGLRLIYFSYDVKMKEKGDIPEGYSVSREKKERFSLILESASTNQTSMYLCASRTTVLSNQPQHFGDGTRLSIL.

In its sample, this clonotype was seen many times. This chain connects TRBV5-5 to TRBJ1-6, with D possibly being TRBD1 (6 bases). The CDR3 is 13 residues long. V lost 0 bases and J 13 bases, leaving 11 bases between the germline ends. Germline V gene lookup returns CDR1 SGHKS and CDR2 YYEKEE (reference sequence). The CDR3 DNA is TGTGCCAGCAGCTTGGGGTTGGACAGCCCCCTCCACTTT. Its translation: CASSLGLDSPLHF.

The table lists this clonotype with many counts. The chain combines TRBV7-3 with TRBJ2-1; the match to TRBD1 covers 8 bases. The CDR3 covers 14 residues. Trimming took 3 bases from V and 4 from J; bases not matched to a gene: 2. Germline loops: CDR1 SGHTA, CDR2 FQGTGA. The CDR3 here is CASSFGQGYNEQFF. CDR3 sequence (DNA): TGTGCCAGCAGCTTTGGACAGGGTTACAATGAGCAGTTCTTC.

The rearrangement joins TRBV20-1 to TRBJ1-1, with no clear D. The CDR3 spans 13 residues. The germline V gene encodes CDR1 DFQATT and CDR2 SNEGSKA (reference sequence). Trimming removed 3 bases from V and 0 bases from J, with 8 bases in between. The CDR3 nucleotides are TGCAGTGCTAGCTGGCAGGTGAACACTGAAGCTTTCTTT. Encoded protein: CSASWQVNTEAFF.

This clonotype was recorded many times. CDR3 region: CASRGDYEQYF. The CDR3 nucleotides are TGTGCCAGCAGGGGGGACTACGAGCAGTACTTC. V and J are TRBV27 and TRBJ2-7; D is possibly TRBD1 or TRBD2 (5 bases each). The CDR3 spans 11 residues. V lost 6 bases and J 3 bases, leaving 6 bases between the germline ends. Germline CDR1 MNHEY, CDR2 SMNVEV (reference sequence).

This clonotype showed up many times. V usage is TRBV18 and J usage is TRBJ2-2, with 7 bases lining up with TRBD1. The CDR3 runs to 17 residues. The germline gives CDR1 KGHSH, CDR2 LQKENI. V lost 3 bases and J lost 3; bases outside the gene matches: 10. Here the CDR3 reads CASSPRTGRVDTGELFF. The CDR3, as DNA: TGTGCCAGCTCACCTCGGACAGGCCGAGTTGACACCGGGGAGCTGTTTTTT.

This clonotype was detected ten times or more. V gene TRBV18 combines with J gene TRBJ2-3; D is undetermined. The CDR3 loop spans 15 amino acids. Per germline, CDR1 KGHSH and CDR2 LQKENI. V lost 2 bases and J 4 bases, leaving 13 bases between the germline ends. This CDR3 is CASSPTYSGSDTQYF. The CDR3, as DNA: TGTGCCAGCTCACCAACATACTCCGGGTCAGATACGCAGTATTTT.

Only a few counts were recorded for this clonotype. The chain links TRBV24-1 to TRBJ2-7; D gene uncertain. Germline V gene data show CDR1 as KGHDR and CDR2 as SFDVKD. The CDR3 extends over 13 amino acids. V shed 4 bases and J shed 3 bases, with 9 bases lying between them. The DNA of the CDR3 is TGTGCCACCAGTGAACCATCTAGCTACGAGCAGTACTTC. Protein sequence: CATSEPSSYEQYF.

This clonotype ranks as medium-sized. V gene TRBV27 combines with J gene TRBJ2-3; no clear D gene. Trimming pared 0 bases from V and 4 bases from J, leaving 17 bases between. The CDR3 contains 17 residues. Germline values: CDR1 MNHEY, CDR2 SMNVEV (reference sequence). CDR3 bases: TGTGCCAGCAGTTTATCCCCGTTAAAACAGTCACCAGATACGCAGTATTTT. Protein: CASSLSPLKQSPDTQYF.

This clonotype has ten or more counts. The chain uses TRBV7-2 and TRBJ2-5; the D gene is possibly TRBD2 (6 bases). The CDR3 consists of 15 residues. Germline values: CDR1 SGHTA, CDR2 FQGNSA. V lost 8 bases to trimming and J lost 0 bases, with 16 bases between them. The CDR3 reads CASHPSASYQETQYF. The CDR3 coding sequence is TGTGCCAGCCATCCTAGCGCCTCGTACCAAGAGACCCAGTACTTC. The full variable domain, in which reference TRBV7-2 and TRBJ2-5 provide the parts outside the CDR3, is GAGVSQSPSNKVTEKGKDVELRCDPISGHTALYWYRQSLGQGLEFLIYFQGNSAPDKSGLPSDRFSAERTGGSVSTLTIQRTQQEDSAVYLCASHPSASYQETQYFGPGTRLLVL.

The sample holds many counts of this clonotype. The chain combines TRBV10-3 with TRBJ2-1; D not certain. V was clipped by 0 bases and J by 7 bases, with 10 bases between them. The CDR3 runs to 14 residues. Germline assignment: CDR1 ENHRY and CDR2 SYGVKD. The CDR3 nucleotides are TGTGCCATCAGTGAGTCGGGTGAAGGTAATGAGCAGTTCTTC. Its translation: CAISESGEGNEQFF.

This clonotype was observed many times. This chain connects TRBV12-3 or TRBV12-4 to TRBJ2-1, with D perhaps matching TRBD2 (5 bases). V was shortened by 6 bases and J by 8 bases, with 17 bases between the two germline ends. This CDR3 has 14 residues. This CDR3 is CASSSGLPRDEQFF. Written as DNA, the CDR3 is TGTGCCAGCAGCTCAGGACTCCCGAGGGATGAGCAGTTCTTC.

The chain couples TRBV7-8 to TRBJ2-2; 7 bases are shared with TRBD1. Trimming removed 7 bases from V and 0 bases from J; junction bases left unmatched: 2. The CDR3 totals 14 residues. Germline CDR1 and CDR2: SGHVS and FQNEAQ. CDR3 in DNA: TGTGCCAGCACCGGGACAGCGAACACCGGGGAGCTGTTTTTT. This gives the protein CASTGTANTGELFF.

This clonotype has ten or more counts. The CDR3 reads CASSLGRGGSYEQYF. The CDR3 DNA follows: TGTGCCAGCAGTTTGGGCAGGGGAGGTTCCTACGAGCAGTACTTC. This rearrangement joins TRBV27 to TRBJ2-7, with D tentatively TRBD1 or TRBD2 (6 bases each). Trimming removed 3 bases from V and 1 base from J, with 13 bases in between. This CDR3 contains 15 residues. The germline V gene encodes CDR1 MNHEY and CDR2 SMNVEV (reference sequence).

This clonotype was picked up many times. This sequence joins TRBV20-1 and TRBJ1-3; D remains ambiguous. The CDR3 is 15 amino acids. V lost 0 bases to trimming and J lost 0 bases, with 9 bases between them. Germline lookup yields CDR1 DFQATT and CDR2 SNEGSKA (reference sequence). CDR3 DNA sequence: TGCAGTGCTAGAGATAGTGGGAGCTCTGGAAACACCATATATTTT. Its translation is CSARDSGSSGNTIYF.

This clonotype was observed many times. V usage is TRBV9 and J usage is TRBJ2-7, with TRBD2 matching over 7 bases. Germline values: CDR1 SGDLS, CDR2 YYNGEE. The CDR3 runs to 13 residues. V dropped 4 bases and J dropped 1; count of bases not matched to a gene: 2. CDR3 DNA sequence: TGTGCCAGCAGCCCCGGGGGGTCCTACGAGCAGTACTTC. Amino acid sequence: CASSPGGSYEQYF.

This clonotype was seen many times. CDR3 in amino acids: CASSLPQSEQFF. The CDR3 bases are TGTGCCAGCAGTTTACCTCAGTCGGAGCAGTTCTTC. The gene calls are TRBV12-3 or TRBV12-4 and TRBJ2-1; unclear D gene. Trimming removed 2 bases at V and 10 bases at J, with 9 bases between. The CDR3 spans 12 residues.

In its sample, this clonotype was seen many times. The chain couples TRBV29-1 to TRBJ2-1; D is perhaps TRBD2 (6 bases). The CDR3 spans 13 residues. Germline CDR1 reads SQVTM; CDR2 reads ANQGSEA. V was cut by 4 bases and J by 4 bases, with 11 bases left in between. As DNA, the CDR3 is TGCAGCGTTGTTGGAGGGCCTTACAATGAGCAGTTCTTC. Protein product: CSVVGGPYNEQFF.

The V gene is TRBV30, the J gene TRBJ1-2, with 8 bases aligning to TRBD1. Germline CDR1 and CDR2: GTSNPN and SVGIG (reference sequence). There are 15 residues in the CDR3. Germline trimming cut 1 base from V and 3 bases from J; bases unmatched to any gene: 7. CDR3 protein: CAWSGPDRGDYGYTF. CDR3 nucleotide sequence: TGTGCCTGGAGTGGACCCGACAGGGGCGACTATGGCTACACCTTC.

This clonotype was counted ten times or more. V usage is TRBV5-6 and J usage is TRBJ2-3; 9 positions agree with TRBD1. Germline CDR1 and CDR2: SGHDT and YYEEEE. With V trimmed by 2 bases and J by 6 bases, 4 bases remained unmatched. The CDR3 runs to 14 residues. The CDR3 loop reads CASSFGTGPDTQYF. For the CDR3, the DNA is TGTGCCAGCAGCTTTGGGACAGGGCCGGATACGCAGTATTTT. Combining the CDR3 with reference TRBV5-6 and TRBJ2-3 gives the whole variable domain DAGVTQSPTHLIKTRGQQVTLRCSPKSGHDTVSWYQQALGQGPQFIFQYYEEEERQRGNFPDRFSGHQFPNYSSELNVNALLLGDSALYLCASSFGTGPDTQYFGPGTRLTVL.